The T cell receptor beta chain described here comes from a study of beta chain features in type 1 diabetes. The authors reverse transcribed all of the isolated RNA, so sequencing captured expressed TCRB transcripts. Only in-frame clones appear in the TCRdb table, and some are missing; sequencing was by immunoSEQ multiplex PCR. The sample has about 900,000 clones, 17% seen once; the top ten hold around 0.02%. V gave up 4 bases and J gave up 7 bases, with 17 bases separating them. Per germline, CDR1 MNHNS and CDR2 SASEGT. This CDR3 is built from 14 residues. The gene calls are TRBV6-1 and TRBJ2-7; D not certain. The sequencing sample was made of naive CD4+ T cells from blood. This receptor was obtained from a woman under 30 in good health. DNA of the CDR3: TGTGCCAGCAGTGGGTATGTTTCCCTCACTGAGCAGTACTTC. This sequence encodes CASSGYVSLTEQYF.